Presented here are 20 T cell receptor beta chains from one specimen sequenced in a study of siplizumab effects on memory and regulatory T cells. Assay used: immunoSEQ multiplex PCR; TCRdb lists only in-frame clones, some missing. In the table there are approximately 91,000 clones, approximately 95% of which are singletons. The material sequenced was CD8+ T cells sorted from blood. The source of these receptors is a human donor in good health.

CDR3 amino acids: CASRPGLAGVPYEQYF. The CDR3 DNA sequence: TGTGCCAGCAGACCAGGACTAGCGGGCGTACCCTACGAGCAGTACTTC. The chain joins TRBV7-2 to TRBJ2-7, with 11 bases matching TRBD2. Trimming at V came to 6 bases and at J to 2 bases, leaving 9 bases not matched to a gene. Germline V gene data show CDR1 as SGHTA and CDR2 as FQGNSA. This CDR3 contains 16 residues.

The V call is TRBV6-8, the J call TRBJ2-5, with D possibly being TRBD2 (7 bases). Per the germline V gene, CDR1 is MNHGY and CDR2 is SAAAGT. The V end lost 1 base, the J end lost 5 bases, and 14 bases lay between the germline ends. The CDR3 spans 15 residues. The CDR3, as DNA: TGTGCCAGCAGTTACTTTGGGGGGCGGGAGGAGACCCAGTACTTC. It is translated as CASSYFGGREETQYF.

CDR3 nucleotides: TGCGCCAGCAGCCGACAGGGGGCAGAGACCCAGTACTTC. Translated: CASSRQGAETQYF. The rearrangement links TRBV4-1 to TRBJ2-5; 10 bases line up with TRBD1. Per germline, CDR1 MGHRA and CDR2 YSYEKL. Trimming at V came to 4 bases and at J to 4 bases, leaving 0 bases not matched to a gene. The CDR3 extends over 13 amino acids.

CDR3 region: CASSPQGSTNEKLFF. CDR3 coding DNA: TGTGCCAGCAGCCCCCAGGGTTCAACTAATGAAAAACTGTTTTTT. The chain joins TRBV9 to TRBJ1-4; D is perhaps TRBD1 (5 bases). V shed 4 bases and J shed 0 bases, with 10 bases lying between them. Germline V gene sequence: CDR1 SGDLS, CDR2 YYNGEE. CDR3 length: 15 residues.

V is TRBV27 and J is TRBJ2-3, with 12 bases lining up with TRBD2. In germline, CDR1 is MNHEY, CDR2 SMNVEV (reference sequence). Trimming cost V 2 bases and J 7 bases; bases outside gene matches: 1. CDR3 size: 14 residues. The CDR3 sequence is CASSLTSGRNTQYF. CDR3 DNA sequence: TGTGCCAGCAGTTTAACTAGCGGGAGGAATACGCAGTATTTT.

The rearrangement uses TRBV5-1 and TRBJ1-1; no clear D. The CDR3 sequence is 12 residues long. In germline, CDR1 is SGHRS, CDR2 YFSETQ. Trimming stripped 1 base from V and 6 bases from J, with 7 bases between. The CDR3, as DNA: TGCGCCAGCAGCTTGACAGCCTCTGAAGCTTTCTTT. Protein sequence: CASSLTASEAFF.

The V gene is TRBV27, the J gene TRBJ2-3, with 8 bases identical to TRBD1. Trimming removed 3 bases from V and 3 bases from J; junction bases left unmatched: 5. The CDR3 covers 15 residues. Germline-derived CDR1 and CDR2 are MNHEY and SMNVEV (reference sequence). The CDR3 DNA sequence: TGTGCCAGCAGTTTCAGGGGGCGCAGTACAGATACGCAGTATTTT. This sequence encodes CASSFRGRSTDTQYF.

CDR3 residues: CAISESGQGNTIYF. CDR3 in DNA: TGTGCCATCAGTGAGTCAGGACAGGGAAACACCATATATTTT. This chain links TRBV10-3 with TRBJ1-3, with D possibly TRBD1 on 6 matching bases. The CDR3 consists of 14 residues. Per germline, CDR1 ENHRY and CDR2 SYGVKD. V gave up 0 bases and J gave up 4 bases, with 7 bases separating them.

The chain combines TRBV4-1 with TRBJ1-5; 8 bases line up with TRBD1. The J segment lost 4 bases and the V segment lost 1 base, leaving 12 bases of the junction unmatched. This CDR3 is 18 amino acids long. The germline V gene encodes CDR1 MGHRA and CDR2 YSYEKL. CDR3: CASSQVVGQGTRNQPQHF. CDR3 sequence (DNA): TGCGCCAGCAGCCAAGTCGTAGGACAGGGTACAAGAAATCAGCCCCAGCATTTT.

J is TRBJ1-4 and V is TRBV4-2; perhaps TRBD1 as D (5 bases). The CDR3 is made up of 16 amino acids. The V and J ends lost 2 bases and 2 bases respectively, with 12 bases between them. Germline-derived CDR1 and CDR2 are LGHNA and YNFKEQ. CDR3 coding DNA: TGTGCCAGCAGCCAAAAGGGGTTGTCGACTAATGAAAAACTGTTTTTT. This sequence encodes CASSQKGLSTNEKLFF.

A few counts support this clone. This sequence joins TRBV7-5 and TRBJ2-1; TRBD2, the table's D call, lacks a check against the DNA. TRBV7-5 is termed a pseudogene. CDR3 size: 17 residues. The DNA for the CDR3 is TGTGCCAGCAGCATAACCTCACGACTAGCGGGAGTAGGCGAGCAGTTCTTC. Its protein product is CASSITSRLAGVGEQFF.

The chain uses TRBV27 and TRBJ2-1; possible D gene TRBD2, 6 bases. The CDR3 spans 13 residues. Trimming removed 4 bases at V and 13 bases at J, with 17 bases between. Per the germline V gene, CDR1 is MNHEY and CDR2 is SMNVEV (reference sequence). Here the CDR3 DNA reads TGTGCCAGCAGTTCCCTGCGGGACTTTAAACAGTTCTTC. Translating it yields CASSSLRDFKQFF.

The chain joins TRBV15 to TRBJ2-7; the D is unclear. CDR3 length: 14 amino acids. V dropped 4 bases and J dropped 3 bases, with 13 bases sitting between them. The germline V gene encodes CDR1 LNHNV and CDR2 YYDKDF (reference sequence). For the CDR3, the DNA is TGTGCCACCAGCACCCCTCAAGCTATCTACGAGCAGTACTTC. Its translation: CATSTPQAIYEQYF. Full variable domain (rest looked up from reference TRBV15 and TRBJ2-7): DAMVIQNPRYQVTQFGKPVTLSCSQTLNHNVMYWYQQKSSQAPKLLFHYYDKDFNNEADTPDNFQSRRPNTSFCFLDIRSPGLGDTAMYLCATSTPQAIYEQYFGPGTRLTVT.

The chain couples TRBV19 to TRBJ2-7; TRBD2 aligns across 7 bases. V dropped 5 bases and J dropped 2; count of bases not matched to a gene: 9. The germline V gene encodes CDR1 LNHDA and CDR2 SQIVND (reference sequence). CDR3 size: 15 residues. CDR3: CASSLSGEGPYEQYF. CDR3 DNA sequence: TGTGCCAGTAGTCTTTCGGGGGAGGGCCCCTACGAGCAGTACTTC.

This chain links TRBV15 with TRBJ2-2; D ambiguous. V lost 6 bases and J 3 bases, leaving 8 bases between the germline ends. CDR3 length: 13 amino acids. Germline lookup yields CDR1 LNHNV and CDR2 YYDKDF (reference sequence). CDR3 region: CATRATYTGELFF. In nucleotides, the CDR3 is TGTGCCACCAGAGCGACATACACCGGGGAGCTGTTTTTT. The full variable domain, in which reference TRBV15 and TRBJ2-2 provide the parts outside the CDR3, is DAMVIQNPRYQVTQFGKPVTLSCSQTLNHNVMYWYQQKSSQAPKLLFHYYDKDFNNEADTPDNFQSRRPNTSFCFLDIRSPGLGDTAMYLCATRATYTGELFFGEGSRLTVL.

This clone was recorded only once. V gene TRBV5-6 combines with J gene TRBJ1-4; weak D call: TRBD1 (6 bases). V was cut by 4 bases and J by 11 bases, with 21 bases left in between. CDR1 is SGHDT, CDR2 YYEEEE, per germline. The length of the CDR3 is 15 residues. The CDR3 DNA sequence: TGTGCCAGCAGCCTCCGGGACACCGAAATGAGGAAACTGTTTTTT. Amino acid sequence: CASSLRDTEMRKLFF. Supplemented by reference TRBV5-6 and TRBJ1-4, the full variable domain reads DAGVTQSPTHLIKTRGQQVTLRCSPKSGHDTVSWYQQALGQGPQFIFQYYEEEERQRGNFPDRFSGHQFPNYSSELNVNALLLGDSALYLCASSLRDTEMRKLFFGSGTQLSVL.

The chain has TRBV14 and TRBJ2-7, with 9 bases aligning to TRBD1. CDR1 and CDR2 (germline): SGHDN, FVKESK. The CDR3 length is 14 residues. After removal of 6 bases from V and 4 bases from J, the junction contained 7 bases not matched to a gene. CDR3 bases: TGTGCCAGCAGACTTACAGGGGGCGGGTACGAGCAGTACTTC. This sequence encodes CASRLTGGGYEQYF.

The chain uses TRBV4-1 and TRBJ1-2, with D maybe TRBD1 (6 bases). CDR1 and CDR2 from the germline V gene are MGHRA and YSYEKL. Trimming cost V 4 bases and J 6 bases, with 21 bases left between them. The CDR3 has 16 amino acids. The chain's CDR3 is CASSPNPPGAPDGYTF. In DNA, the CDR3 is TGCGCCAGCAGCCCAAATCCCCCAGGGGCGCCGGATGGCTACACCTTC.

This clone showed up just once. The chain is built from TRBV7-3 and TRBJ2-1; 8 bases are a match to TRBD2. The CDR3 has 17 amino acids. Trimming cost V 4 bases and J 7 bases; bases outside gene matches: 15. The germline V gene encodes CDR1 SGHTA and CDR2 FQGTGA. The CDR3 region is CASSSPGSGTTGNEQFF. CDR3 nucleotides: TGTGCCAGCAGCTCCCCAGGTAGCGGGACGACGGGTAATGAGCAGTTCTTC.

This chain joins TRBV28 and TRBJ2-7, with D perhaps being TRBD1 or TRBD2 (5 bases each). Trimming stripped 6 bases from V and 4 bases from J, with 16 bases between. Germline CDR1 is MDHEN and CDR2 is SYDVKM. The CDR3 is made up of 14 amino acids. This CDR3 reads CASRQRTGPYEQYF. The CDR3 DNA is TGTGCCAGCAGGCAGAGGACGGGACCTTACGAGCAGTACTTC.